The 21 T cell receptor beta chains below all came from one sample that was sequenced in a study of T cell responses to AZD1222 COVID-19 vaccine. Using immunoSEQ multiplex PCR, the repertoire was profiled, and TCRdb retains in-frame clones only, with some absent. Among more than 85,000 clones listed, roughly 84% were seen once. The specimen was peripheral blood, collected on day 0 of AZD1222 vaccination. The receptors stem from an adult in good health.

This clone was seen only a few times. The chain has TRBV3-1 (or the pseudogene TRBV3-2) and TRBJ1-1, with D maybe TRBD1 (5 bases). From germline, CDR1 is LGHDT and CDR2 YNNKEL (reference sequence). This CDR3 is 12 amino acids long. Trimming shortened V by 4 bases and J by 3 bases, and 6 bases separated the two germline ends. CDR3 amino acids: CASSRGDTEAFF. CDR3 bases: TGTGCCAGCAGCCGAGGGGACACTGAAGCTTTCTTT.

This chain connects TRBV19 to TRBJ1-5; TRBD1 aligns across 10 bases. Per germline, CDR1 LNHDA and CDR2 SQIVND (reference sequence). V shed 6 bases, J shed 4 bases, and the junction held 6 bases outside the gene matches. The CDR3 spans 15 residues. In DNA form, the CDR3 reads TGTGCCAGTAGGGAGGGACAGGGGTCTAATCAGCCCCAGCATTTT. The encoded protein is CASREGQGSNQPQHF.

The CDR3 loop is CASSLLAGGADTQYF. The CDR3 DNA follows: TGTGCCAGCAGCCTACTAGCGGGGGGGGCCGATACGCAGTATTTT. This sequence joins TRBV7-2 and TRBJ2-3; 13 bases fit TRBD2. The ends lost 5 bases at V and 6 bases at J; junction bases unmatched: 5. Per germline, CDR1 SGHTA and CDR2 FQGNSA. This CDR3 region has 15 residues. The full variable domain, with the rest looked up from reference TRBV7-2 and TRBJ2-3, is GAGVSQSPSNKVTEKGKDVELRCDPISGHTALYWYRQSLGQGLEFLIYFQGNSAPDKSGLPSDRFSAERTGGSVSTLTIQRTQQEDSAVYLCASSLLAGGADTQYFGPGTRLTVL.

The chain combines TRBV5-8 with TRBJ1-2; 8 nucleotides align to TRBD1. V lost 0 bases and J lost 0; bases outside the gene matches: 7. Germline V gene lookup returns CDR1 SGHTS and CDR2 YDEGEE. This CDR3 contains 17 residues. CDR3 DNA sequence: TGTGCCAGCAGCTTGGTACCAGGGGGCCCGACTAACTATGGCTACACCTTC. Translating it yields CASSLVPGGPTNYGYTF.

The chain recombines TRBV4-2 with TRBJ1-1; D not resolved. Trimming cost V 3 bases and J 7 bases, with 18 bases left between them. The CDR3 spans 15 residues. Per germline, CDR1 LGHNA and CDR2 YNFKEQ. This CDR3 reads CASSQIDGGGYEAFF. CDR3 nucleotide sequence: TGTGCCAGCAGCCAGATCGACGGAGGAGGTTATGAAGCTTTCTTT.

The chain joins TRBV27 to TRBJ2-1; 9 nucleotides match TRBD2. This CDR3 has 15 residues. CDR1 is MNHEY and CDR2 is SMNVEV in the germline V gene (reference sequence). With 2 bases clipped from V and 10 bases from J, the junction kept 9 bases outside the gene matches. In DNA, the CDR3 is TGTGCCAGCAGTTTAATTCTCGGCGGGGGGGACGAGCAGTTCTTC. Translation gives CASSLILGGGDEQFF.

The chain employs TRBV12-3 or TRBV12-4 and TRBJ2-1; no clear D. V shed 2 bases and J shed 12 bases, with 8 bases lying between them. CDR3 length equals 11 residues. The CDR3 protein is CASSLQDLQFF. The CDR3 region has the DNA TGTGCCAGCAGTTTACAGGACCTGCAGTTCTTC.

This sequence joins TRBV6-1 and TRBJ2-1, with 7 bases matching TRBD2. Germline loops: CDR1 MNHNS, CDR2 SASEGT. The J segment lost 3 bases and the V segment lost 1 base, leaving 6 bases of the junction unmatched. This CDR3 has 16 amino acids. CDR3 coding DNA: TGTGCCAGCAGTGAAGGGGACGGGAGGATCTACAATGAGCAGTTCTTC. The encoded protein is CASSEGDGRIYNEQFF.

V gene TRBV7-2 combines with J gene TRBJ2-5; 11 bases align to TRBD2. Germline trimming cut 2 bases from V and 5 bases from J; bases unmatched to any gene: 13. The CDR3 sequence is 18 residues long. CDR1 is SGHTA, CDR2 FQGNSA, per germline. The CDR3 region is CASSLFRLAGGRWETQYF. Here the CDR3 DNA reads TGTGCCAGCAGCTTATTCCGTCTAGCGGGGGGAAGGTGGGAGACCCAGTACTTC. The whole variable domain, remainder taken from reference TRBV7-2 and TRBJ2-5, is GAGVSQSPSNKVTEKGKDVELRCDPISGHTALYWYRQSLGQGLEFLIYFQGNSAPDKSGLPSDRFSAERTGGSVSTLTIQRTQQEDSAVYLCASSLFRLAGGRWETQYFGPGTRLLVL.

The genes are TRBV29-1 and TRBJ1-1; D is perhaps TRBD1 (5 bases). This CDR3 is built from 13 residues. V lost 1 base, J lost 10 bases, and 16 bases lay in between. The germline CDR1 and CDR2 sequences are SQVTM and ANQGSEA. This CDR3 reads CSVEVTGDGAAFF. The CDR3 DNA reads TGCAGCGTTGAAGTAACGGGAGACGGGGCAGCTTTCTTT. Full variable domain (missing parts from reference TRBV29-1 and TRBJ1-1): SAVISQKPSRDICQRGTSLTIQCQVDSQVTMMFWYRQQPGQSLTLIATANQGSEATYESGFVIDKFPISRPNLTFSTLTVSNMSPEDSSIYLCSVEVTGDGAAFFGQGTRLTVV.

The V and J genes are TRBV3-1 (or the pseudogene TRBV3-2) and TRBJ1-1; a possible D gene is TRBD1 (6 bases). The CDR3 consists of 13 residues. The germline V gene has CDR1 LGHDT and CDR2 YNNKEL (reference sequence). V dropped 2 bases and J dropped 5 bases, with 9 bases sitting between them. The CDR3 loop is CASSQKGGTEAFF. DNA for the CDR3: TGTGCCAGCAGCCAAAAGGGGGGGACTGAAGCTTTCTTT.

The chain combines TRBV7-9 with TRBJ1-2, with TRBD1 matching over 9 bases. This CDR3 region has 14 residues. V dropped 5 bases and J dropped 6; count of bases not matched to a gene: 7. CDR1 SEHNR and CDR2 FQNEAQ come from the germline V gene (reference sequence). The CDR3 here is CASSPWDRDNGYTF. The CDR3 DNA reads TGTGCCAGCAGCCCATGGGACAGGGATAATGGCTACACCTTC.

The chain recombines TRBV27 with TRBJ1-1; maybe TRBD1 (5 bases). The CDR3 is 15 residues long. From germline, CDR1 is MNHEY and CDR2 SMNVEV (reference sequence). V lost 1 base, J lost 3 bases, and 12 bases lay in between. Here the CDR3 DNA reads TGTGCCAGCAGTTTATACCGGACACTTTACACTGAAGCTTTCTTT. Translation gives CASSLYRTLYTEAFF.

The V gene is TRBV7-2, the J gene TRBJ2-2; D may be TRBD1 (6 bases). The CDR3 runs to 16 residues. The V end lost 5 bases, the J end lost 4 bases, and 17 bases lay between the germline ends. Germline lookup yields CDR1 SGHTA and CDR2 FQGNSA. Written as DNA, the CDR3 is TGTGCCAGCAGCCCACCACAGGGTAGTAGCACCGGGGAGCTGTTTTTT. Translation: CASSPPQGSSTGELFF.

The V gene is TRBV30, the J gene TRBJ1-2; D is unclear. Germline CDR1 and CDR2: GTSNPN and SVGIG (reference sequence). The CDR3 is 13 amino acids. V dropped 3 bases and J dropped 8 bases, with 16 bases sitting between them. CDR3 sequence: CAWRMASSLGYTF. The CDR3 bases are TGTGCCTGGAGGATGGCTAGCTCTCTGGGCTACACCTTC.

The V gene is TRBV27, the J gene TRBJ1-6; D not resolved. Germline CDR1 reads MNHEY; CDR2 reads SMNVEV (reference sequence). This CDR3 contains 16 residues. Trimming stripped 3 bases from V and 10 bases from J, with 19 bases between. The CDR3 coding sequence is TGTGCCAGCAGTTTGGGTGGTGGGATTTCGGCCTCACCCCTCCACTTT. It encodes CASSLGGGISASPLHF.

This clone was detected a few times. The chain is built from TRBV4-3 and TRBJ2-4; D remains unclear. Germline values: CDR1 LGHNA, CDR2 YSLEER. This CDR3 has 15 amino acids. Trimming left V 1 base short and J 1 base short, with 8 bases between. The CDR3 protein is CASSQGQTAKNIQYF. The CDR3 region has the DNA TGCGCCAGCAGCCAAGGCCAGACCGCCAAAAACATTCAGTACTTC.

This chain uses TRBV2 with TRBJ2-5, with 8 bases identical to TRBD2. V shed 8 bases, J shed 2 bases, and the junction held 10 bases outside the gene matches. CDR1 SNHLY and CDR2 FYNNEI come from the germline V gene. This CDR3 is 15 amino acids long. This CDR3 reads CASVMGLGFQETQYF. The CDR3, as DNA: TGTGCCAGCGTTATGGGACTAGGGTTTCAAGAGACCCAGTACTTC.

J is TRBJ2-3 and V is TRBV19; 10 bases agree with TRBD1. Germline CDR1 LNHDA, CDR2 SQIVND (reference sequence). V shed 3 bases, J shed 5 bases, and the junction held 8 bases outside the gene matches. This CDR3 comprises 16 residues. Here the CDR3 reads CASSIPGQGSGDTQYF. CDR3 bases: TGTGCCAGTAGTATTCCGGGACAGGGGTCCGGAGATACGCAGTATTTT.

The chain recombines TRBV12-3 or TRBV12-4 with TRBJ2-5, with D tentatively TRBD2 (5 bases). Deletions cut 5 bases from V and 5 bases from J, with 12 bases between. This CDR3 is built from 13 residues. The CDR3 DNA reads as TGTGCCAGCAGTGCCGACTACCGCGAGACCCAGTACTTC. It codes for CASSADYRETQYF.

The chain recombines TRBV7-9 with TRBJ2-7; D not certain. The CDR3 loop spans 16 amino acids. Germline V gene lookup returns CDR1 SEHNR and CDR2 FQNEAQ (reference sequence). V was trimmed by 1 base and J by 0 bases, leaving 13 bases between them. CDR3 in DNA: TGTGCCAGCAGCTTAGAGGTAGGGCGCAGCTCCTACGAGCAGTACGTC. It translates to CASSLEVGRSSYEQYV.